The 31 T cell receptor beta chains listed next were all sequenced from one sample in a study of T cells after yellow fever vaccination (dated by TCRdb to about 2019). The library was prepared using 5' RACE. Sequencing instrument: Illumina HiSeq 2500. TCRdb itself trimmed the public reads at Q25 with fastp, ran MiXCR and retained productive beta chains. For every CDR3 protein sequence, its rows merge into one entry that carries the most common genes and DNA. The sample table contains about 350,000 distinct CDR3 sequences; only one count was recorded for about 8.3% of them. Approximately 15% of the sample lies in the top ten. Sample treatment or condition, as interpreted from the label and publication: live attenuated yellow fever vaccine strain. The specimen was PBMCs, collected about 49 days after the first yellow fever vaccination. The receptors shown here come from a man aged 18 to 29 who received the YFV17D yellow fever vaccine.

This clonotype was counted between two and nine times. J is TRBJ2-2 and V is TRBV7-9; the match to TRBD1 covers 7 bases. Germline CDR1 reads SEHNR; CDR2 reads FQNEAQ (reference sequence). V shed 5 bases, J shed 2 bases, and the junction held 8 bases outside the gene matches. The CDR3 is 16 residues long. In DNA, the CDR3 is TGTGCCAGCAGCAGAGCCGGGACAGATAACACCGGGGAGCTGTTTTTT. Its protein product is CASSRAGTDNTGELFF.

CDR3 DNA: TGTGCCAGCAGTTACTCGAAGTTTTTGGTGGGGTTAGCTAACTATGGCTACACCTTC. Its translation is CASSYSKFLVGLANYGYTF. The chain links TRBV6-5 to TRBJ1-2; D is unresolved. Germline V gene data show CDR1 as MNHEY and CDR2 as SVGAGI. The CDR3 consists of 19 residues. Trimming removed 0 bases at V and 0 bases at J, with 20 bases between.

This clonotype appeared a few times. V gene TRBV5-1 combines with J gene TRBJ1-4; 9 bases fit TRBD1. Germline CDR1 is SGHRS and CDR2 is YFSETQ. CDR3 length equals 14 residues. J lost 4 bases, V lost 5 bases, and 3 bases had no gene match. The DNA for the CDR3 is TGCGCCAGCAGGAGGACAGGGGATAATGAAAAACTGTTTTTT. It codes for CASRRTGDNEKLFF.

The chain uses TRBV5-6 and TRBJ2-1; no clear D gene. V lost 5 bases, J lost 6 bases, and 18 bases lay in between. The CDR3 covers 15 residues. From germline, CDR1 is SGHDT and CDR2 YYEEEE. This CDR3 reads CASSPPGSTSNEQFF. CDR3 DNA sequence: TGTGCCAGCAGTCCCCCAGGCTCAACCTCCAATGAGCAGTTCTTC.

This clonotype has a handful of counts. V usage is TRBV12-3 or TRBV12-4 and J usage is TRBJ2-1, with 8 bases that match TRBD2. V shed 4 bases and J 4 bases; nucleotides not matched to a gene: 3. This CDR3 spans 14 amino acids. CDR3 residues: CASSSRGAYNEQFF. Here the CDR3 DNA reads TGTGCCAGCAGTTCGCGGGGGGCATACAATGAGCAGTTCTTC.

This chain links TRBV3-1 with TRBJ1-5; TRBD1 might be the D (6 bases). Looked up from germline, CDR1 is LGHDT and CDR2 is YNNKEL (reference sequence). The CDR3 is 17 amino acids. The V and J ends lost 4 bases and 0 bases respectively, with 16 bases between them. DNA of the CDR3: TGTGCCAGCAGCCCTTCAAGGGGGAGGAATAGCAATCAGCCCCAGCATTTT. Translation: CASSPSRGRNSNQPQHF.

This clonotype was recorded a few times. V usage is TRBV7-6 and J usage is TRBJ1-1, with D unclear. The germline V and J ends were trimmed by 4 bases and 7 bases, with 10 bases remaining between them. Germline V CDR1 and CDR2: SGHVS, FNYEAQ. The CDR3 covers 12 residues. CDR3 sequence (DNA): TGTGCCAGCAGCTCAAGTAGGAGTGAAGCTTTCTTT. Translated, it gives CASSSSRSEAFF.

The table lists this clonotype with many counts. The CDR3 DNA follows: TGTGCCATCATGGGGGTTGCAGATACGCAGTATTTT. Translation gives CAIMGVADTQYF. J is TRBJ2-3 and V is TRBV10-3, with D perhaps given as TRBD1 or TRBD2 (5 bases each). The germline V and J ends were trimmed by 7 bases and 4 bases, with 9 bases remaining between them. The germline V gene encodes CDR1 ENHRY and CDR2 SYGVKD. The CDR3 is made up of 12 amino acids.

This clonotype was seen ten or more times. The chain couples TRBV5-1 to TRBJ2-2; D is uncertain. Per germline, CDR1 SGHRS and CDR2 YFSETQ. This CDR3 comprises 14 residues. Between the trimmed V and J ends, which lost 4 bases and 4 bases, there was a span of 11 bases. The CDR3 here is CASSPGTPTGELFF. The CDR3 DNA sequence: TGCGCCAGCAGCCCCGGAACCCCCACCGGGGAGCTGTTTTTT.

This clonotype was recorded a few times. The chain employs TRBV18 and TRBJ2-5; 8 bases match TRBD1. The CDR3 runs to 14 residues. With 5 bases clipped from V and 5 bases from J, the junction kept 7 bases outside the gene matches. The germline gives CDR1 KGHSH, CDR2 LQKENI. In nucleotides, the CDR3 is TGTGCCAGCTCATCAAGACAGGGGCTGGAGACCCAGTACTTC. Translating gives CASSSRQGLETQYF.

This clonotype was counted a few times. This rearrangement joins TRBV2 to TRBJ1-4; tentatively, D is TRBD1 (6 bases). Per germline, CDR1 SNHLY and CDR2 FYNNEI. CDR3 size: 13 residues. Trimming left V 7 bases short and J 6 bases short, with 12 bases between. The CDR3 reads CASNSGADEKLFF. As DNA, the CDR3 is TGTGCCAGCAACTCAGGGGCCGATGAAAAACTGTTTTTT.

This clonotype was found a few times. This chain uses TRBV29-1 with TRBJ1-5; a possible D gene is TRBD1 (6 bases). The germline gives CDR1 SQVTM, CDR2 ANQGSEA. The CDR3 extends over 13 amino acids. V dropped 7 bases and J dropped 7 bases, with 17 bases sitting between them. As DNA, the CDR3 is TGCAGCGCCGCCCCAGGGGTGGGACAGCCCCAGCATTTT. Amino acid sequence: CSAAPGVGQPQHF.

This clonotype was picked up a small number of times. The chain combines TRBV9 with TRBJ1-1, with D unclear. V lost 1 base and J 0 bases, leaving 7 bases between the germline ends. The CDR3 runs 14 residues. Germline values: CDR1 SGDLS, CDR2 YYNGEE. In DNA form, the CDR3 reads TGTGCCAGCAGCGTAAACCCAGTGAACACTGAAGCTTTCTTT. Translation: CASSVNPVNTEAFF. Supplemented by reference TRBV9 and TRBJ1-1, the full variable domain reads DSGVTQTPKHLITATGQRVTLRCSPRSGDLSVYWYQQSLDQGLQFLIQYYNGEERAKGNILERFSAQQFPDLHSELNLSSLELGDSALYFCASSVNPVNTEAFFGQGTRLTVV.

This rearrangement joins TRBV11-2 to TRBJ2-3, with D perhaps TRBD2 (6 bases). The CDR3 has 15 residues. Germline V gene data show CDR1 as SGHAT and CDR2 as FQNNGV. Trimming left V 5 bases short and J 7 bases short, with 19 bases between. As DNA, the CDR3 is TGTGCCAGCAGCCCCGACCGGACGGGAGTTAATACGCAGTATTTT. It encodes CASSPDRTGVNTQYF. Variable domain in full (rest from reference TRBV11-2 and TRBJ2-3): EAGVAQSPRYKIIEKRQSVAFWCNPISGHATLYWYQQILGQGPKLLIQFQNNGVVDDSQLPKDRFSAERLKGVDSTLKIQPAKLEDSAVYLCASSPDRTGVNTQYFGPGTRLTVL.

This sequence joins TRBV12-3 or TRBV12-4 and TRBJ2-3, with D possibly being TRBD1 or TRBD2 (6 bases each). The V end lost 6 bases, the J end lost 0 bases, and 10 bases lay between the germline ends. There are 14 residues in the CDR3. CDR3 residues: CASRRDKSTDTQYF. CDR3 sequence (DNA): TGTGCCAGCAGGCGGGACAAGAGCACAGATACGCAGTATTTT.

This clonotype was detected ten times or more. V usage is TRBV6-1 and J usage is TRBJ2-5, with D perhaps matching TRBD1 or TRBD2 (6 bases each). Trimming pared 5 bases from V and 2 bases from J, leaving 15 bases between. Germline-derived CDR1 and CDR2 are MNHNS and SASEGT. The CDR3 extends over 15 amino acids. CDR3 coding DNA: TGTGCCAGCAGTAAAAACAGGGACTGGCAAGAGACCCAGTACTTC. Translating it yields CASSKNRDWQETQYF.

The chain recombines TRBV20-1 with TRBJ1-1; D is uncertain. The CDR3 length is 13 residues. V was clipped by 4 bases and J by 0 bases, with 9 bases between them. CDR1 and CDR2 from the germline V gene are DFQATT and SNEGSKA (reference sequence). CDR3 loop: CSATTDMNTEAFF. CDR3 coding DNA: TGCAGTGCTACCACCGACATGAACACTGAAGCTTTCTTT.

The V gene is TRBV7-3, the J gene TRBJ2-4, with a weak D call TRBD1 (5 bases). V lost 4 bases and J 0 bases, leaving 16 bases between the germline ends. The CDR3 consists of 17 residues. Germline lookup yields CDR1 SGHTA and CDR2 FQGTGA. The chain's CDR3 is CASSSGGHPLAKNIQYF. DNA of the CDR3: TGTGCCAGCAGCTCAGGCGGACACCCGTTAGCCAAAAACATTCAGTACTTC. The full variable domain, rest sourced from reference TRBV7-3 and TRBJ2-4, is GAGVSQTPSNKVTEKGKYVELRCDPISGHTALYWYRQSLGQGPEFLIYFQGTGAADDSGLPNDRFFAVRPEGSVSTLKIQRTERGDSAVYLCASSSGGHPLAKNIQYFGAGTRLSVL.

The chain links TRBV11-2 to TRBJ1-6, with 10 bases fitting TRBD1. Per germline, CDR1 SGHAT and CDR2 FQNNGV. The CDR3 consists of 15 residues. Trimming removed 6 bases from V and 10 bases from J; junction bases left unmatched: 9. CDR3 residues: CASRTPGQGWSPLHF. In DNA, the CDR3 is TGTGCCAGCAGAACTCCGGGACAGGGGTGGTCACCCCTCCACTTT.

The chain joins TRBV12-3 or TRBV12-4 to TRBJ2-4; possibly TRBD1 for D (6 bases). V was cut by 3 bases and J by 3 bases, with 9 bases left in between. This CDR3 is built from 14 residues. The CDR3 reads CASSFQGFKNIQYF. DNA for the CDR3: TGTGCCAGCAGTTTTCAGGGGTTCAAAAACATTCAGTACTTC.

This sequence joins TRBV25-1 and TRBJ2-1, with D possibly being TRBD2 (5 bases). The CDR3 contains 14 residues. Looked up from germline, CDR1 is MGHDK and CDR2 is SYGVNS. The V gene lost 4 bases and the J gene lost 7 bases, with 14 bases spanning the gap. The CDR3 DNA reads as TGTGCCAGCAGTGGCCCCACTAGTGGGAATGAGCAGTTCTTC. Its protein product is CASSGPTSGNEQFF.

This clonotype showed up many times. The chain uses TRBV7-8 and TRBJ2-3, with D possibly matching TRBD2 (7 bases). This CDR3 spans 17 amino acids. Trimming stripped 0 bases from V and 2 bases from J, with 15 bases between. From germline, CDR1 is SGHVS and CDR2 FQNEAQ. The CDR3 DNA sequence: TGTGCCAGCAGCTTAGCCAGGGGACTATCTCCCACAGATACGCAGTATTTT. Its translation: CASSLARGLSPTDTQYF.

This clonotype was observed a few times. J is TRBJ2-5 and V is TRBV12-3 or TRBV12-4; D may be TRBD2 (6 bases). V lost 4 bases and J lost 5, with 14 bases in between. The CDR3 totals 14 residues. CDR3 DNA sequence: TGTGCCAGCAGTTCCTATCCGGGGGTGGAGACCCAGTACTTC. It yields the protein CASSSYPGVETQYF.

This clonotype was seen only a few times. The CDR3 here is CASRRDRSYEQYF. In DNA form, the CDR3 reads TGTGCCAGCAGGAGGGACAGAAGCTACGAGCAGTACTTC. This rearrangement joins TRBV12-3 or TRBV12-4 to TRBJ2-7; the match to TRBD1 covers 7 bases. V trimming: 6 bases; J trimming: 3 bases; junction bases outside the gene matches: 5. The CDR3 sequence is 13 residues long.

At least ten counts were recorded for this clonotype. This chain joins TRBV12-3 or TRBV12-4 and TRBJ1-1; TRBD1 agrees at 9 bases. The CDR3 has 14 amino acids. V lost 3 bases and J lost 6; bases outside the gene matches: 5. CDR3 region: CASSLGQGEAEAFF. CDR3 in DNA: TGTGCCAGCAGTTTGGGACAGGGAGAGGCTGAAGCTTTCTTT.

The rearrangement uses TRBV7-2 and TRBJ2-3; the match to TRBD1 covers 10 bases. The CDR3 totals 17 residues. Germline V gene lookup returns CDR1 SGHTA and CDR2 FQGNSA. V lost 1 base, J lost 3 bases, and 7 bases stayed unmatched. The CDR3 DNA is TGTGCCAGCAGCTTAGTGCCTCCGGGACAGGGGACAGATACGCAGTATTTT. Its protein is CASSLVPPGQGTDTQYF.

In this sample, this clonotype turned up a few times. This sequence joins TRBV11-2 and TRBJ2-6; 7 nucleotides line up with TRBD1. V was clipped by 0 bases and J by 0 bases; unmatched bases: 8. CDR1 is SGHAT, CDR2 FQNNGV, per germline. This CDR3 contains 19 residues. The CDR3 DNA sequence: TGTGCCAGCAGCTTAGATCGCGGCGACAGGGACTCTGGGGCCAACGTCCTGACTTTC. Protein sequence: CASSLDRGDRDSGANVLTF.

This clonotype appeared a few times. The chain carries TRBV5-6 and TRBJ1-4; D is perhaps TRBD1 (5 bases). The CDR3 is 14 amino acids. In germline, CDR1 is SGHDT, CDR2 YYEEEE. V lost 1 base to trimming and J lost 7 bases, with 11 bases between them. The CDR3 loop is CASSLWQGGEKLFF. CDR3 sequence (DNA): TGTGCCAGCAGCTTGTGGCAGGGTGGTGAAAAACTGTTTTTT.

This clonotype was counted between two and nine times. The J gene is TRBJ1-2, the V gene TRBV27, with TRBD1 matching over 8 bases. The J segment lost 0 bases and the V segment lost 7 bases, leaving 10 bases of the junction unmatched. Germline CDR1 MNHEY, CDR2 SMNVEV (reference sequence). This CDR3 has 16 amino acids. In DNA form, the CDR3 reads TGTGCCAGCAACGACAGGGGCAGGGGAGCTAACTATGGCTACACCTTC. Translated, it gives CASNDRGRGANYGYTF.

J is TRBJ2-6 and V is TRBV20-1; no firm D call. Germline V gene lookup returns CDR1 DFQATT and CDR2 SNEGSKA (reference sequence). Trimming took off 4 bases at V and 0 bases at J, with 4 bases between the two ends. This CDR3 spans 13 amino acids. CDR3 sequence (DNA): TGCAGTGCTATTCACTCTGGGGCCAACGTCCTGACTTTC. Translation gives CSAIHSGANVLTF.

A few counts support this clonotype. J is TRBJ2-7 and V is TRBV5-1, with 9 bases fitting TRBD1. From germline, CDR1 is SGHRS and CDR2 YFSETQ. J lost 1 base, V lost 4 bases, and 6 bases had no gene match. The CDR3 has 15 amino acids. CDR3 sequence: CASSETGGRSYEQYF. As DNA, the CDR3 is TGCGCCAGCAGCGAAACAGGGGGCCGATCCTACGAGCAGTACTTC.